This T cell receptor beta chain derives from a study of siplizumab effects on memory and regulatory T cells. The ends were cut back, 0 bases at V and 7 bases at J, with 16 bases in the middle. The CDR3 runs to 15 residues. Germline CDR1 is SGHDT and CDR2 is YYEEEE. Assays captured 75,000 to 100,000 TCR templates per sample. TCRdb keeps only in-frame clones here, not all; method: immunoSEQ multiplex PCR. The profile shows nearly 85,000 clones, 80% to 90% of them singletons. A word on this clone: Its antigen is currently unknown.

Study-level results: Siplizumab produced a significant reduction in alloreactive sequences that were traceable to unstimulated CD4+ memory cells. Just a small share of alloreactive clones was traced back to unstimulated subsets.

The sample taken for sequencing was Tregs sorted from blood. The genes are TRBV5-6 and TRBJ2-5; possible D gene TRBD2, 6 bases. The TCR originated in a human donor in good health. CDR3 residues: CASSLAGVVQGTQYF. The CDR3, as DNA: TGTGCCAGCAGCTTGGCGGGGGTCGTCCAGGGGACCCAGTACTTC.